Listed below are T cell receptor beta chains from one sample, sequenced in a study of blood T cell repertoires in COVID-19. Sequenced by immunoSEQ multiplex PCR; TCRdb stores in-frame clones only, minus some. Of under 400,000 clones listed, over 85% are singletons. The specimen sequenced was peripheral blood. The receptors come from a woman in her sixties or seventies with COVID-19, enrolled during active disease. Each CDR3 is given with its conserved first and last residue. Fields, in order: D gene, clone size, V gene, J gene, CDR3 length, CDR3 protein, CDR3 DNA. D genes are given only for firm matches. Clone size, where shown, is once, few, many, or a class for clones that have expanded.

.,.,TRBV9,TRBJ2-2,13,CASSYGGFGELFF,TGTGCCAGCTCCTACGGGGGATTCGGGGAGCTGTTTTTT
.,.,TRBV7-8,TRBJ1-2,14,CASSPQVLLYGYTF,TGTGCCAGCAGCCCGCAGGTTCTTCTCTATGGCTACACCTTC
.,.,TRBV19,TRBJ1-4,14,CASSRRQDNEKLFF,TGTGCCAGTAGCCGACGACAGGACAATGAAAAACTGTTTTTT
.,.,TRBV18,TRBJ1-2,14,CASSLLGLEGGYTF,TGTGCCAGCTCACTTTTAGGACTGGAAGGTGGCTACACCTTC
TRBD2,.,TRBV6-2/TRBV6-3,TRBJ2-3,16,CASSYGLRGVTDTQYF,TGTGCCAGCAGCTATGGGCTGCGGGGGGTCACAGATACGCAGTATTTT
.,few,TRBV7-6,TRBJ2-7,15,CASSLAGDSSYEQYF,TGTGCCAGCAGCTTAGCGGGGGACTCATCCTACGAGCAGTACTTC
TRBD1,.,TRBV18,TRBJ1-5,15,CASSPLEQGNQPQHF,TGTGCCAGCTCACCGCTTGAACAGGGGAATCAGCCCCAGCATTTT
TRBD1,.,TRBV5-4,TRBJ1-2,15,CASSPATGAGYGYTF,TGTGCCAGCAGCCCCGCGACAGGGGCGGGCTATGGCTACACCTTC
TRBD1,.,TRBV5-6,TRBJ2-7,15,CASSLRGQVAYGQYF,TGTGCCAGCAGCTTGAGGGGACAGGTTGCTTACGGGCAGTACTTC
.,.,TRBV30,TRBJ1-1,11,CAWSADTEAFF,TGTGCCTGGAGTGCGGACACTGAAGCTTTCTTT
TRBD2,.,TRBV11-3,TRBJ2-2,14,CASSLGGSTGELFF,TGTGCCAGCAGTTTGGGGGGGTCCACCGGGGAGCTGTTTTTT
TRBD1,.,TRBV2,TRBJ1-2,13,CASSAGTAYGYTF,TGTGCCAGCAGTGCCGGGACAGCCTATGGCTACACCTTC
.,.,TRBV7-8,TRBJ1-2,12,CASSLQGYGYTF,TGTGCCAGCAGCCTTCAGGGCTATGGCTACACCTTC